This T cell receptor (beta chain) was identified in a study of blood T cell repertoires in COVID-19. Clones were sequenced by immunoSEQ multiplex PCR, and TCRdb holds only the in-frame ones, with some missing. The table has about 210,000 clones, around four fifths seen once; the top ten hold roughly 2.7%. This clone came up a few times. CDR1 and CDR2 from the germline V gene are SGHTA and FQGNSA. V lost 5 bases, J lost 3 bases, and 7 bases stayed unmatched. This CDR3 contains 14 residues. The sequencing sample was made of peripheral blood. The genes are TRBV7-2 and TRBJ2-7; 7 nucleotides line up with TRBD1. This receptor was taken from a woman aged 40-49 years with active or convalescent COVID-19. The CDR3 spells CASSTRDRFYEQYF. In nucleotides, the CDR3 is TGTGCCAGCAGCACACGGGACAGATTCTACGAGCAGTACTTC.